This TCR beta chain was sequenced during a study of identical twins (dated by TCRdb to 2016 to 2017). The study in broad terms: To test whether fetal clonotypes persist, the study used deep sequencing on TCR alpha and beta repertoires from monozygotic twins, unrelated adults of various ages, and cord blood. To rule out contamination, the twin experiments were replicated at different times with different library preparation protocols. Study-wide findings and limitations: In monozygotic twins, out-of-frame TCR alpha sharing was systematically underestimated by recombination models, although the models agreed with sharing between unrelated individuals. Invariant T cells such as MAIT and iNKT could partly confound zero-insertion analyses, though diverse VJ usage argued against this for most clonotypes. The excess sharing between twins in beta out-of-frame sequences was weaker because fewer shared sequences reduced the signal-to-noise ratio. Fewer insertions were carried by abundant cord blood beta clonotypes; a weaker similar trend was observed in young adult naive repertoires, while no such trend was observed in memory repertoires. Because the same donors could not be followed over many years, conclusions were based on cross-sectional statistical analysis. Compared with coincidental sharing between unrelated individuals, out-of-frame TCR alpha sequences shared between twins had an excess of sequences with low generation probability.

This clonotype was seen ten or more times. Its binding antigen is unknown. Per-base qualities were not stored, and no clone one base away is much larger. Every donor was a healthy Caucasian. Three unrelated non-twin adults were also sequenced: a male aged 18 to 30, a male aged 50 to 60 and a female aged 50 to 60. Miltenyi CD45RO+ enrichment and human naive T-cell isolation kits were used to isolate memory (CD45RO+) and naive T cells from PBMC. V lost 5 bases and J lost 1 base; the stretch between them is 9 bases long. The germline V gene encodes CDR1 SGHRS and CDR2 YFSETQ. Including cysteine and phenylalanine, the CDR3 has 14 amino acids. CDR3 DNA only is kept here, 42 bases in frame from base 1. Receptor libraries were prepared by 5' RACE. The sequencer listed for this sample is Illumina HiSeq 2000. A universal primer binding site was introduced by template switching, and a unique molecular identifier was present in the final cDNA, enabling accurate counting of TCR cDNA molecules. First-strand cDNA for TCR alpha and beta chains was synthesized from specific primers in the conserved constant-segment region. To control for contamination, every cDNA library carried two barcodes: a SMART-Mk sample barcode plus Illumina barcodes. TruSeq adapter sequences along with Illumina sample barcodes were introduced in two successive PCR steps. The Illumina HiSeq platform was used with custom primers to sequence TCR alpha and beta cDNA libraries. The authors processed their data as follows. Raw reads were processed with MiGEC to extract unique molecular identifiers, and MiXCR was used to determine CDR3 positions. For each individual, recombination models were inferred using an EM algorithm with the repgenHMM and IGoR tools. The analysis of shared clonotypes was done with the tcR package in R, with sharing normalized by the product of cloneset sizes. To study raw recombination without the effects of thymic and clonal selection, out-of-frame nonproductive sequences were analyzed. In-frame beta chains were kept once TCRdb had trimmed the public reads at Q25 with fastp and called clones with MiXCR. Rows with one shared CDR3 protein collapse into an entry with the most common genes and DNA. The V and J calls and clone size come from TCRdb's table, not from the authors' own analysis. Recorded for this sample are roughly 690,000 distinct CDR3 sequences; over 5% of them occurred a single time. 1.5% to 2% of the sample is in the top ten clones.

The sequencing sample was made of naive T cells sorted from blood. Interpreted using the paper, the cell subset or site label stands for: cells isolated with a human naive T-cell isolation kit. The chain links TRBV5-1 with TRBJ2-2; the D gene cannot be resolved reliably. This receptor was obtained from a young man in good health. This receptor has the CDR3 CASRLAGNTGELFF. The DNA is as follows: TGCGCCAGCAGGCTGGCAGGGAACACCGGGGAGCTGTTTTTT.